This T cell receptor beta chain was captured in a study of T cells in localized non-small cell lung cancer (TCRdb year 2020). Regarding the complete study: Comparing tumors with uninvolved tumor-adjacent lungs, the study looked at the T cell repertoires of roughly 250 patients with early-stage NSCLC. All 230 or so NSCLC patients in the cohort were treatment-naive and had localized lung tumors that were resected. A mean age of around 66 years was recorded for the NSCLC patients, of whom around 140 were male and about a hundred were female.

Paper-wide results and their limitations: Multi-region tumor sequencing was not performed, so intratumor heterogeneity could not be excluded. Of the top 100 tumor clones, a median of approximately 60 were detected in paired uninvolved adjacent lung; approximately 28 were also among that lung's top 100. The highest T cell clonality was observed in uninvolved tumor-adjacent lung, where clonality exceeded that of tumor, suggesting that antigenic responses were more focused in uninvolved tumor-adjacent lung. Because the study design was exploratory, TCR variables were selected using unadjusted p-values without false-discovery rate correction. Longer overall survival was associated with higher T cell density in blood, whereas shorter survival was associated with higher clonality in adjacent lung.

At diagnosis, peripheral blood, uninvolved tumor-adjacent lung and tumor were collected and were preserved as a mix of fresh-frozen and FFPE material. For TCR repertoire profiling, the blood samples were analyzed as peripheral blood mononuclear cells. TCR beta CDR3 regions were sequenced from DNA using the immunoSEQ Assay. Per the source publication's procedure: To compute T cell density, TCR beta template counts were normalized to usable DNA, which was estimated by amplifying housekeeping genes. Richness was estimated with the preseqR package, extrapolating to 400,000 templates for PBMC samples and 120,000 templates for tissue samples. Clonality was taken to be one minus Pielou's evenness. Tissue-enriched TCRs were identified by differential abundance testing using productive amino-acid clonotypes, minimum total count 5 and alpha 0.1. The Jaccard Index and the Morisita Overlap Index were used to measure repertoire overlap between compartments. GLIPH clustered TCR beta CDR3s with public tetramer-defined viral CDR3s; viral motifs required at least three viral sequences plus V-gene enrichment. Entries here come from immuneACCESS through TCRdb and include only in-frame sequences with V and J called. Some clones fail to appear in such tables; in the studies checked, an unresolved V gene covers under half of the shortfall, and the cause of the remainder is unknown. D and trimming were read from the DNA, whereas the V and J calls and clone size are those reported in that table. Within this sample are tens of thousands of clones, with 78% of them counted one time only. Of the sample, roughly a third falls within the top ten clones.

Worth noting for this clone: Its antigen remains undetermined. No per-base quality is available; no much larger clone lies one base away.

Including cysteine and phenylalanine, the CDR3 has 12 amino acids. Kept here is only the CDR3 DNA, which spans 36 bases and is read in frame from base 1. Taken from the germline V gene, the CDR1 and CDR2 loops are MNHEY and SVGAGI. Cut back by 8 bases and 4 bases, the V and J ends lie 11 bases apart. This receptor was taken from a male donor older than 55 with stage II squamous cell lung carcinoma. The V and J genes are TRBV6-5 and TRBJ1-1; TRBD1 could be the D gene, as 5 bases match. This specimen was peripheral blood, taken before any cancer treatment. This receptor has the CDR3 CASSRGLTEAFF. The sequenced DNA is TGTGCCAGCTCCCGGGGCCTCACTGAAGCTTTCTTT.